Following are 2 T cell receptor beta chains from one sample sequenced in a study of T cell clones after liver transplantation. Produced via immunoSEQ multiplex PCR; TCRdb's table is partial and in-frame only. The sample has about 75,000 clones, around four fifths seen once. Here the sequenced sample was CD4+ T cells from blood, taken 48 months after liver transplant. These receptors were obtained from a human patient who received a liver transplant. T cells may partly derive from the graft donor.

The chain combines TRBV2 with TRBJ1-5; 7 bases fit TRBD1. Per germline, CDR1 SNHLY and CDR2 FYNNEI. CDR3 length: 14 amino acids. Losses at the gene ends were 7 bases for V and 3 bases for J; bases not matched to a gene: 6. CDR3 in DNA: TGTGCCAGCAACAACAGGGGTGTCAATCAGCCCCAGCATTTT. Protein sequence: CASNNRGVNQPQHF.

The chain uses TRBV27 and TRBJ1-5, with TRBD1 as a possible D gene (5 bases). The germline CDR1 and CDR2 sequences are MNHEY and SMNVEV (reference sequence). The CDR3 sequence is 16 residues long. Trimming pared 5 bases from V and 7 bases from J, leaving 21 bases between. The CDR3 sequence: CASSPAVSGDRQPQHF. CDR3 DNA sequence: TGTGCCAGCAGTCCCGCTGTTTCGGGGGATAGGCAGCCCCAGCATTTT.